This T cell receptor beta chain was documented in a study of cytomegalovirus exposure and HLA in healthy donors. Points from the study as a whole: Among TCR beta chains, those listed as cytomegalovirus-associated numbered under 200.

A note on this clone: Antigen unknown.

Germline-derived CDR1 and CDR2 are MNHEY and SMNVEV (reference sequence). The V segment lost 8 bases and the J segment 5 bases; nucleotides outside the gene matches: 4. The CDR3 has 14 residues. The data were produced by immunoSEQ multiplex PCR, yet TCRdb's version contains in-frame clones alone and is incomplete. The sample contains around 94,000 clones, roughly 94% of which appear only once. The TCR sequence derives from a woman aged 18-29 years in good health and CMV-seronegative. The gene calls are TRBV27 and TRBJ2-1; 12 nucleotides line up with TRBD2. The specimen was PBMCs. CDR3 in amino acids: CASRRLAGDNEQFF. In nucleotides, the CDR3 is TGTGCCAGCCGAAGACTAGCGGGGGACAATGAGCAGTTCTTC.